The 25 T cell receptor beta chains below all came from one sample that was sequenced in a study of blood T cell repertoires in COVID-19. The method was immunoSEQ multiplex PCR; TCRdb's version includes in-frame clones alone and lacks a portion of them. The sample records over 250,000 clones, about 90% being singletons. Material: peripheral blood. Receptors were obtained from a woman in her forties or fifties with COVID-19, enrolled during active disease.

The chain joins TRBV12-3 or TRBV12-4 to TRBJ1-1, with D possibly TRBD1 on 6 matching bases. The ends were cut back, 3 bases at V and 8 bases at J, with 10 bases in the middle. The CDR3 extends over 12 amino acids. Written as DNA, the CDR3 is TGTGCCAGCAGTTTCAGGGGCAAGGAAGCTTTCTTT. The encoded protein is CASSFRGKEAFF.

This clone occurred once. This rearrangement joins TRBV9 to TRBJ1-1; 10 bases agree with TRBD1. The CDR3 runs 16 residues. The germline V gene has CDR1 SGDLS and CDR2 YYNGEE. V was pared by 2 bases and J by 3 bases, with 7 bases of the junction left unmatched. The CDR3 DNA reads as TGTGCCAGCAGCGTCAGACAGGGGGCTGGGCACACTGAAGCTTTCTTT. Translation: CASSVRQGAGHTEAFF.

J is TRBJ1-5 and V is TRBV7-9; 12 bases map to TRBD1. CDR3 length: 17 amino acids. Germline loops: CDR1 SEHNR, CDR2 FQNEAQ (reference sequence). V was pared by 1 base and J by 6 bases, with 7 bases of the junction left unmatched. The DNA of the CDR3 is TGTGCCAGCAGCTTAGACCCGGGACAGGGGGCGCGTCAGCCCCAGCATTTT. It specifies CASSLDPGQGARQPQHF.

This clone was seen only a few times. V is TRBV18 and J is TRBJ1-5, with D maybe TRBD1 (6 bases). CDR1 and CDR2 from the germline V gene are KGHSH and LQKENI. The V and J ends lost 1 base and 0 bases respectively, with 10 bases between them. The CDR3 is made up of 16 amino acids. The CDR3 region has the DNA TGTGCCAGCTCACCACTTGGACAGTATAGCAATCAGCCCCAGCATTTT. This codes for CASSPLGQYSNQPQHF.

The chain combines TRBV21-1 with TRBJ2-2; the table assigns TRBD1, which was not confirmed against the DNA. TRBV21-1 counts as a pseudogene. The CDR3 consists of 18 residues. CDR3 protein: CASSKWAGYRTNTGELFF. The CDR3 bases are TGTGCCAGCAGCAAATGGGCAGGTTACAGGACGAACACCGGGGAGCTGTTTTTT.

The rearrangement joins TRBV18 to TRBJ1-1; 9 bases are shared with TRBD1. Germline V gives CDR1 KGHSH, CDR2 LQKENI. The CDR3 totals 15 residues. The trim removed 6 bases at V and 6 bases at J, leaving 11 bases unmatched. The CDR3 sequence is CASSLFTGGSAEAFF. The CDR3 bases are TGTGCCAGCTCTCTCTTCACAGGGGGCAGCGCTGAAGCTTTCTTT.

CDR3 in DNA: TGTGCCAGTGCCCCCGGGACAGGGGTCTTCTACGAGCAGTACTTC. The encoded protein is CASAPGTGVFYEQYF. The V gene is TRBV19, the J gene TRBJ2-7; 10 positions match TRBD1. The germline V gene has CDR1 LNHDA and CDR2 SQIVND (reference sequence). The CDR3 runs 15 residues. V gave up 8 bases and J gave up 3 bases; unmatched junction bases: 10.

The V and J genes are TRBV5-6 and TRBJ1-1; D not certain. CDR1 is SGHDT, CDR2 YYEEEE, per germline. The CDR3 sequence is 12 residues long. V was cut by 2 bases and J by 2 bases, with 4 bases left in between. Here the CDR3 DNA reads TGTGCCAGCAGCTTTCATAACACTGAAGCTTTCTTT. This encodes CASSFHNTEAFF.

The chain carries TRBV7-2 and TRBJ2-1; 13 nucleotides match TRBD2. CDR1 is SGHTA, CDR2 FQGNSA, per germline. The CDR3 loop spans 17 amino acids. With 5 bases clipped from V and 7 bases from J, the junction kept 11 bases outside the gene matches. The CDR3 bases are TGTGCCAGCAGCACACGGACTAGCGGGAGCTTTGGGAATGAGCAGTTCTTC. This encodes CASSTRTSGSFGNEQFF. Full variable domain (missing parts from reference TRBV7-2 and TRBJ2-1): GAGVSQSPSNKVTEKGKDVELRCDPISGHTALYWYRQSLGQGLEFLIYFQGNSAPDKSGLPSDRFSAERTGGSVSTLTIQRTQQEDSAVYLCASSTRTSGSFGNEQFFGPGTRLTVL.

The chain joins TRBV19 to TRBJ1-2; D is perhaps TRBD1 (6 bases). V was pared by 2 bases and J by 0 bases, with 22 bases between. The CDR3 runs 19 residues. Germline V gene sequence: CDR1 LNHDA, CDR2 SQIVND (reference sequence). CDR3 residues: CASSINGRGEGRPNYGYTF. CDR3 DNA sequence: TGTGCCAGTAGTATAAATGGCAGGGGCGAAGGACGACCTAACTATGGCTACACCTTC.

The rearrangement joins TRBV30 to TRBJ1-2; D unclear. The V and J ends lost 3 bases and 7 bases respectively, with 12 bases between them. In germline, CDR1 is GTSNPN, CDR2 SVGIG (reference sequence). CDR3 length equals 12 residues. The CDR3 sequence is CAWSDGLIGYTF. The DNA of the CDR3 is TGTGCCTGGAGCGACGGACTGATTGGCTACACCTTC.

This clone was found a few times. The CDR3: CASSVRGLSDEQFF. The CDR3 coding sequence is TGTGCCAGCAGCGTCAGGGGGCTGAGCGATGAGCAGTTCTTC. V usage is TRBV9 and J usage is TRBJ2-1, with TRBD1 identical over 8 bases. The CDR3 is 14 amino acids. Germline V gene data show CDR1 as SGDLS and CDR2 as YYNGEE. V lost 2 bases to trimming and J lost 8 bases; unmatched junction nucleotides: 6.

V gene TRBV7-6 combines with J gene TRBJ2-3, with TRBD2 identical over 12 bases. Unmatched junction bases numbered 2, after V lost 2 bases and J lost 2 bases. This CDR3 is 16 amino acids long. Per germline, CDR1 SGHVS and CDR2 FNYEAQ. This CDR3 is CASSLTSGRNTDTQYF. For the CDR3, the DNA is TGTGCCAGCAGCTTAACTAGCGGGAGGAACACAGATACGCAGTATTTT.

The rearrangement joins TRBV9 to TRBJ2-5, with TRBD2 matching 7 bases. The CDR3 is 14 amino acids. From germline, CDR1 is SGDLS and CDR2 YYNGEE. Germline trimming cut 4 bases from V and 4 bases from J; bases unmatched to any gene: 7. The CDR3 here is CASSLSGEGETQYF. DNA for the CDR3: TGTGCCAGCAGCCTCAGTGGGGAGGGAGAGACCCAGTACTTC.

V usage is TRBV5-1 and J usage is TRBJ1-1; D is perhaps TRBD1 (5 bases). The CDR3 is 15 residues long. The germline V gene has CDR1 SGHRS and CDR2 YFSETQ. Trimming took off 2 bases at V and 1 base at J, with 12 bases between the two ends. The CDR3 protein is CASSFGDRPNTEAFF. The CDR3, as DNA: TGCGCCAGCAGCTTTGGAGACAGACCGAACACTGAAGCTTTCTTT.

In nucleotides, the CDR3 is TGTGCCAGCAGTGAGCGTGTGGGGGCGCTGGTCCATGGCTACACCTTC. Translated, it gives CASSERVGALVHGYTF. The chain couples TRBV2 to TRBJ1-2, with a tentative D call TRBD1 (6 bases). The CDR3 totals 16 residues. Per the germline V gene, CDR1 is SNHLY and CDR2 is FYNNEI. V gave up 3 bases and J gave up 6 bases, with 20 bases separating them.

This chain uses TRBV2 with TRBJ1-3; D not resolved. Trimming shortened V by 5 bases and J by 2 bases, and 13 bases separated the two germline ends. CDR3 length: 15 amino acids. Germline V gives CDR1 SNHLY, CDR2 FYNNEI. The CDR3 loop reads CASSSALTPGNTIYF. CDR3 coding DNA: TGTGCCAGCAGTTCAGCACTAACCCCTGGAAACACCATATATTTT.

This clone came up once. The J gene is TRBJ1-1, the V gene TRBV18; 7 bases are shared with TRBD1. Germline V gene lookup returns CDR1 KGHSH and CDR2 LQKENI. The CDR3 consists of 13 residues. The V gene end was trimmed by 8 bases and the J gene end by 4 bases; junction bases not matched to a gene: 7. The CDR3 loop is CASRQGMGTEAFF. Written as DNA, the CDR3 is TGTGCCAGCCGACAGGGTATGGGCACTGAAGCTTTCTTT.

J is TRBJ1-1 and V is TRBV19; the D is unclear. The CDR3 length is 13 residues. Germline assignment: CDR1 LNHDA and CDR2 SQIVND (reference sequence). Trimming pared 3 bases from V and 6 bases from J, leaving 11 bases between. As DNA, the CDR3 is TGTGCCAGTAGTATGATTTCATACTCTGAAGCTTTCTTT. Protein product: CASSMISYSEAFF.

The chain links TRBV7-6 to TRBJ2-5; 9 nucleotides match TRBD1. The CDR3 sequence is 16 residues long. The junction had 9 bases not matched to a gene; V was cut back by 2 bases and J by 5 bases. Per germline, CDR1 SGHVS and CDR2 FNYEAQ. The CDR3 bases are TGTGCCAGCAGCTTAACTGGGACAGGGATAGGGGAGACCCAGTACTTC. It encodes CASSLTGTGIGETQYF.

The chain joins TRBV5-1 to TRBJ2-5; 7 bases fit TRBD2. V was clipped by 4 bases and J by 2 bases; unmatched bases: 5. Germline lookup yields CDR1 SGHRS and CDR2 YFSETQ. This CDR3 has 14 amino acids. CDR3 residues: CASSPGGLQETQYF. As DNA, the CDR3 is TGCGCCAGCAGCCCGGGGGGACTTCAAGAGACCCAGTACTTC.

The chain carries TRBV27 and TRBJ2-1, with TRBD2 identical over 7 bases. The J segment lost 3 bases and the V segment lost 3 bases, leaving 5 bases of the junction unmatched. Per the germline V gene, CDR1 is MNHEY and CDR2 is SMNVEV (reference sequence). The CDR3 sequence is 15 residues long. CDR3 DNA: TGTGCCAGCAGTTTCCTAGCGGAGAGCTACAATGAGCAGTTCTTC. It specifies CASSFLAESYNEQFF.

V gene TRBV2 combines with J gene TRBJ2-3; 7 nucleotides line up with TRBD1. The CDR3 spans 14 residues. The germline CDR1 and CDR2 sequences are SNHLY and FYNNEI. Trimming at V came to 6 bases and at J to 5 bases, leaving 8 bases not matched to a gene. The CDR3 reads CASSRQGDVDTQYF. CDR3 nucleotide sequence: TGTGCCAGCAGCCGACAGGGAGACGTAGATACGCAGTATTTT. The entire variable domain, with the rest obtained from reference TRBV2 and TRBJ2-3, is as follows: EPEVTQTPSHQVTQMGQEVILRCVPISNHLYFYWYRQILGQKVEFLVSFYNNEISEKSEIFDDQFSVERPDGSNFTLKIRSTKLEDSAMYFCASSRQGDVDTQYFGPGTRLTVL.

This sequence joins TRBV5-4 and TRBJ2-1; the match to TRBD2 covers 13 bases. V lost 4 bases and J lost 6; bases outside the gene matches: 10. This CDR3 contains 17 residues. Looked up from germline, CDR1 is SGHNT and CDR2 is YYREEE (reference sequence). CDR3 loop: CASSRRTSGRGVNEQFF. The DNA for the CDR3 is TGTGCCAGCAGCCGCCGGACTAGCGGGAGAGGGGTCAATGAGCAGTTCTTC.

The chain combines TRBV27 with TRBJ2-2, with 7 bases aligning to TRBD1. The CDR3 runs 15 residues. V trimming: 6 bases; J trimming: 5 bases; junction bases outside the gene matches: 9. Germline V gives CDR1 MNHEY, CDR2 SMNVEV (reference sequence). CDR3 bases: TGTGCCAGCAGGCCAACAGGGGTCGAGACCGGGGAGCTGTTTTTT. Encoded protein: CASRPTGVETGELFF.